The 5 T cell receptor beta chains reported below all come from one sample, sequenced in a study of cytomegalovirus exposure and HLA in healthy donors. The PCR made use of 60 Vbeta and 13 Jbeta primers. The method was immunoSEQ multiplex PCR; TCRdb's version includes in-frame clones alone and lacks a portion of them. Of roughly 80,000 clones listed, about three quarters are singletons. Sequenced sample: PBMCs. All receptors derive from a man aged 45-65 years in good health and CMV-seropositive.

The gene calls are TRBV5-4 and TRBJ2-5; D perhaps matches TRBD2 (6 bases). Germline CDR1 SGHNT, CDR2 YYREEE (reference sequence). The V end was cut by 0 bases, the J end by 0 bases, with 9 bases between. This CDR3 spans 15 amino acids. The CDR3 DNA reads TGTGCCAGCAGCTTGGTGGGGACTTACCAAGAGACCCAGTACTTC. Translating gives CASSLVGTYQETQYF.

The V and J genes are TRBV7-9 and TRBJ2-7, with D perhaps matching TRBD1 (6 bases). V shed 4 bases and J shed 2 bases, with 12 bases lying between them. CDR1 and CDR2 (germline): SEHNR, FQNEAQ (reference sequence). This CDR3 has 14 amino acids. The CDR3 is CASSSGDRPYEQYF. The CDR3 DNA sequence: TGTGCCAGCAGCTCAGGTGACAGGCCCTACGAGCAGTACTTC.

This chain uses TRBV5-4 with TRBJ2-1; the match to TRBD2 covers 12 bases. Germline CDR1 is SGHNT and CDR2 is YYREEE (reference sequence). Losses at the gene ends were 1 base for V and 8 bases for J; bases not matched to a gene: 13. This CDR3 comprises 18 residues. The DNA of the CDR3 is TGTGCCAGCAGCTTGTCCCTCGTTAGACTAGCGGGAGAGGATGAGCAGTTCTTC. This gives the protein CASSLSLVRLAGEDEQFF.

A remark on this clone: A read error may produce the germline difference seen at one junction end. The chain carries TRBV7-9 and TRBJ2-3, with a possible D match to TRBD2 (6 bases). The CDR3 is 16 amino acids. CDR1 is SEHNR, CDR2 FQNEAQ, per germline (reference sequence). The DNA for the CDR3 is TGTTCCAGCAGCCCCGTCCAGCGGGTGAGCACAGATACGCAGTATTTT. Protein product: CSSSPVQRVSTDTQYF.

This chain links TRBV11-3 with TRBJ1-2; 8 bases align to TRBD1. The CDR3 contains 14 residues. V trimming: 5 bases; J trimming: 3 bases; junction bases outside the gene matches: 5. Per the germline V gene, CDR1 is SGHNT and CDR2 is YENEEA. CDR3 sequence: CASSPGQGYYGYTF. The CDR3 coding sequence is TGTGCCAGCAGCCCCGGACAGGGTTACTATGGCTACACCTTC.